This entry lists 10 T cell receptor beta chains sequenced from one sample in a study of OX40 agonist ivuxolimab in advanced cancers. Libraries were prepared by immunoSEQ multiplex PCR; TCRdb keeps only in-frame clonotypes and omits some of them. The table shows under 70,000 clones, with 85% occurring only once. Specimen: CD4+ or CD8+ T cells sorted from blood, collected in a trial of the OX40 agonist ivuxolimab. These TCRs come from an adult with an advanced solid tumor such as melanoma, head and neck, liver or kidney cancer.

The chain employs TRBV5-5 and TRBJ1-1; 8 bases line up with TRBD1. Germline V CDR1 and CDR2: SGHKS, YYEKEE (reference sequence). The V gene end was trimmed by 1 base and the J gene end by 4 bases; junction bases not matched to a gene: 3. The CDR3 is made up of 14 amino acids. The CDR3 loop reads CASSLPTGGTEAFF. The CDR3 DNA reads as TGTGCCAGCAGCTTGCCTACAGGGGGCACTGAAGCTTTCTTT. Full variable domain (missing parts from reference TRBV5-5 and TRBJ1-1): DAGVTQSPTHLIKTRGQQVTLRCSPISGHKSVSWYQQVLGQGPQFIFQYYEKEERGRGNFPDRFSARQFPNYSSELNVNALLLGDSALYLCASSLPTGGTEAFFGQGTRLTVV.

The chain has TRBV30 and TRBJ2-5; TRBD2 matches at 7 bases. The CDR3 extends over 13 amino acids. Trimming at V came to 4 bases and at J to 3 bases, leaving 5 bases not matched to a gene. Looked up from germline, CDR1 is GTSNPN and CDR2 is SVGIG (reference sequence). The CDR3 bases are TGTGCCTGGACGGGGGGAGTAAAAGAGACCCAGTACTTC. It is translated as CAWTGGVKETQYF.

The V and J genes are TRBV2 and TRBJ2-3; a possible D gene is TRBD1 (5 bases). V was pared by 8 bases and J by 0 bases, with 9 bases between. The germline gives CDR1 SNHLY, CDR2 FYNNEI. The CDR3 sequence is 13 residues long. Here the CDR3 reads CASGAYSTDTQYF. Written as DNA, the CDR3 is TGTGCCAGCGGGGCGTATAGCACAGATACGCAGTATTTT.

The V gene is TRBV11-1, the J gene TRBJ2-7; D is unclear. The CDR3 length is 15 residues. From germline, CDR1 is SGHAT and CDR2 FQDESV (reference sequence). Trimming took 0 bases from V and 2 from J, leaving 11 bases between them. The CDR3 protein is CASSLAALLTYEQYF. CDR3 DNA sequence: TGTGCCAGCAGCTTAGCGGCCTTACTTACCTACGAGCAGTACTTC.

CDR3 in amino acids: CASSQGRTPGELFF. The CDR3 nucleotides read TGTGCCAGCTCACAGGGCAGAACACCGGGGGAGCTGTTTTTT. The chain combines TRBV18 with TRBJ2-2; D unclear. V was pared by 4 bases and J by 8 bases, with 14 bases between. Germline CDR1 is KGHSH and CDR2 is LQKENI. This CDR3 comprises 14 residues.

The rearrangement links TRBV5-6 to TRBJ1-2; 7 nucleotides match TRBD1. Germline CDR1 is SGHDT and CDR2 is YYEEEE. This CDR3 contains 14 residues. The ends lost 2 bases at V and 4 bases at J; junction bases unmatched: 5. CDR3 in DNA: TGTGCCAGCAGCTTAACAGGGGCAGCCTATGGCTACACCTTC. Its translation is CASSLTGAAYGYTF.

The rearrangement joins TRBV7-9 to TRBJ2-7; 8 positions match TRBD1. The trim removed 5 bases at V and 3 bases at J, leaving 15 bases unmatched. CDR1 is SEHNR and CDR2 is FQNEAQ in the germline V gene (reference sequence). The CDR3 is 17 amino acids. This CDR3 reads CASSPNSGQGLVYEQYF. The CDR3 nucleotides read TGTGCCAGCAGCCCAAATAGCGGACAGGGATTGGTCTACGAGCAGTACTTC.

The chain is built from TRBV28 and TRBJ2-3; 9 bases align to TRBD1. The CDR3 is made up of 16 amino acids. V trimming: 7 bases; J trimming: 0 bases; junction bases outside the gene matches: 8. Germline V gives CDR1 MDHEN, CDR2 SYDVKM. In DNA form, the CDR3 reads TGTGCCAGCACTGACCTCGGACAGGGGAGCACAGATACGCAGTATTTT. Protein sequence: CASTDLGQGSTDTQYF. The full variable domain, completed using reference TRBV28 and TRBJ2-3, is DVKVTQSSRYLVKRTGEKVFLECVQDMDHENMFWYRQDPGLGLRLIYFSYDVKMKEKGDIPEGYSVSREKKERFSLILESASTNQTSMYLCASTDLGQGSTDTQYFGPGTRLTVL.

J is TRBJ2-2 and V is TRBV7-2; D not resolved. The CDR3 is 13 amino acids. CDR1 SGHTA and CDR2 FQGNSA come from the germline V gene. V was cut by 0 bases and J by 5 bases, with 4 bases left in between. The CDR3 DNA sequence: TGTGCCAGCAGCTTAGCACAGACCGGGGAGCTGTTTTTT. It yields the protein CASSLAQTGELFF.

The chain joins TRBV7-3 to TRBJ1-2; possible D gene TRBD1, 5 bases. Trimming pared 5 bases from V and 8 bases from J, leaving 15 bases between. The CDR3 covers 13 residues. The V gene's germline CDR1 is SGHTA and CDR2 FQGTGA. This CDR3 reads CASSPRESQGYTF. In nucleotides, the CDR3 is TGTGCCAGCAGCCCCAGGGAGTCGCAAGGCTACACCTTC. The full variable domain, rest sourced from reference TRBV7-3 and TRBJ1-2, is GAGVSQTPSNKVTEKGKYVELRCDPISGHTALYWYRQSLGQGPEFLIYFQGTGAADDSGLPNDRFFAVRPEGSVSTLKIQRTERGDSAVYLCASSPRESQGYTFGSGTRLTVV.